The entry that follows covers one T cell receptor beta chain sequence. As yet, its antigen is unknown. Library construction for TCR beta used iRepertoire HTBI primers and Arm-PCR of CDR3 regions. TCRdb re-called the multiplex PCR reads with MiXCR, one entry per CDR3 protein. Of hundreds of thousands of distinct CDR3 sequences listed, less than 25% are singletons. The CDR3 runs 15 residues. CDR1 is SQVTM, CDR2 ANQGSEA, per germline. V lost 4 bases to trimming and J lost 5 bases; unmatched junction nucleotides: 9. The data derive from a study of regulatory T cells in long-lasting Graves disease. Study at large: Persistence in Graves' disease required over 5 years of antithyroid drugs plus positive TSH receptor antibodies. Study outcomes and limitations: A greater number of public clonotypes (around 2,700) was shared by persistent patients than by new patients (about 960). TRBV28, TRBJ1-2 and TRBJ2-5 were segments that persistent disease favored.

Time point reported: persistent/refractory GD, antithyroid drugs over 5 years with positive TRAb. RNA from PBMCs was the source of the TCR library. Patient provenance is recorded as an endocrinology department in Xi'an, China. This clonotype was obtained from a female donor with Graves disease. The source was peripheral blood mononuclear cells (PBMCs), collected when the disease was refractory, from a patient treated with antithyroid drugs. The V gene is TRBV29-1, the J gene TRBJ2-2; 8 bases align to TRBD2. The CDR3 sequence: CSVGGGSGSTGELFF. The CDR3 DNA sequence: TGCAGCGTTGGGGGGGGGAGCGGGAGTACCGGGGAGCTGTTTTTT.